Presented here are 31 T cell receptor beta chains from one specimen sequenced in a study of CD8 T cells in Susac syndrome. A quantity of about 0.45 to 1 ug RNA underwent reverse transcription using random hexamers. TCRdb passed the immunoSEQ multiplex PCR reads through MiXCR, listing each CDR3 protein once. The table lists about 140,000 distinct CDR3 sequences, 90% to 95% of them singletons. Specimen: CD8+ T cells from PBMCs. The receptors stem from a human donor in good health.

This chain links TRBV28 with TRBJ1-5; no reliable D call. The CDR3 spans 13 residues. Germline CDR1 and CDR2: MDHEN and SYDVKM. V was clipped by 6 bases and J by 6 bases, with 12 bases between them. The CDR3 region is CASSHAPGQPQHF. DNA of the CDR3: TGTGCCAGCAGCCATGCCCCGGGTCAGCCCCAGCATTTT.

This clonotype was observed a single time. The rearrangement links TRBV3-1 to TRBJ2-3; no definite D call. V was clipped by 0 bases and J by 0 bases, with 10 bases between them. The CDR3 spans 16 residues. From germline, CDR1 is LGHDT and CDR2 YNNKEL (reference sequence). The CDR3 region is CASSQESRGSTDTQYF. The CDR3 nucleotides read TGTGCCAGCAGCCAAGAATCTAGAGGTAGCACAGATACGCAGTATTTT.

The chain is built from TRBV12-3 or TRBV12-4 and TRBJ2-6, with D hard to call. The CDR3 contains 13 residues. Trimming took off 10 bases at V and 4 bases at J, with 11 bases between the two ends. The CDR3 region is CAITPLGANVLTF. CDR3 bases: TGTGCCATCACCCCGTTAGGGGCCAACGTCCTGACTTTC.

The chain has TRBV2 and TRBJ2-7; no clear D gene. Germline-derived CDR1 and CDR2 are SNHLY and FYNNEI. This CDR3 spans 14 amino acids. With 0 bases removed from V and 2 bases from J, the gap between germline ends came to 8 bases. CDR3 sequence (DNA): TGTGCCAGCAGTGAAGCGCCAGTTACCTACGAGCAGTACTTC. Protein sequence: CASSEAPVTYEQYF.

This clonotype was seen once. The chain is built from TRBV10-2 and TRBJ2-3; no clear D. With 7 bases removed from V and 0 bases from J, the gap between germline ends came to 5 bases. The germline V gene encodes CDR1 WSHSY and CDR2 SAAADI. There are 12 residues in the CDR3. Here the CDR3 DNA reads TGCGCCAGCACTCCTAGCACAGATACGCAGTATTTT. It is translated as CASTPSTDTQYF.

This chain uses TRBV5-8 with TRBJ1-4; D is unclear. Germline-derived CDR1 and CDR2 are SGHTS and YDEGEE. The CDR3 is made up of 13 amino acids. The V and J ends lost 4 bases and 8 bases respectively, with 12 bases between them. The CDR3 region is CASSPRRGEKLFF. CDR3 DNA sequence: TGTGCCAGCAGCCCTCGCCGTGGGGAAAAACTGTTTTTT.

The V and J genes are TRBV23-1 and TRBJ1-3; D may be TRBD1 (6 bases). TRBV23-1 is an ORF, and what it does is uncertain. Trimming pared 3 bases from V and 0 bases from J, leaving 21 bases between. This CDR3 is 19 amino acids long. The CDR3 DNA sequence: TGCGCCAGCAGTCACCCCGCCTTTGGACAGTTGAGCTCTGGAAACACCATATATTTT. It specifies CASSHPAFGQLSSGNTIYF.

This clonotype has only one observation. The J gene is TRBJ2-1, the V gene TRBV13, with 11 nucleotides matching TRBD2. CDR3 length: 16 amino acids. V lost 4 bases and J lost 7; bases outside the gene matches: 9. The germline CDR1 and CDR2 sequences are PRHDT and FYEKMQ (reference sequence). Here the CDR3 reads CASSWELAGDRNEQFF. In DNA, the CDR3 is TGTGCCAGCAGCTGGGAACTAGCGGGAGATAGGAATGAGCAGTTCTTC. Drawing the rest from reference TRBV13 and TRBJ2-1, the complete variable domain is AAGVIQSPRHLIKEKRETATLKCYPIPRHDTVYWYQQGPGQDPQFLISFYEKMQSDKGSIPDRFSAQQFSDYHSELNMSSLELGDSALYFCASSWELAGDRNEQFFGPGTRLTVL.

The V and J genes are TRBV6-5 and TRBJ1-5; tentatively, D is TRBD1 (5 bases). The CDR3 sequence is 15 residues long. The V end lost 2 bases, the J end lost 0 bases, and 8 bases lay between the germline ends. Germline loops: CDR1 MNHEY, CDR2 SVGAGI. Here the CDR3 reads CASSYGADSNQPQHF. DNA for the CDR3: TGTGCCAGCAGTTACGGGGCGGATAGCAATCAGCCCCAGCATTTT.

This sequence joins TRBV27 and TRBJ2-7; D ambiguous. The CDR3 sequence is 15 residues long. The V gene's germline CDR1 is MNHEY and CDR2 SMNVEV (reference sequence). Trimming removed 2 bases from V and 1 base from J, with 12 bases in between. CDR3 amino acids: CASSLEVPRSYEQYF. CDR3 bases: TGTGCCAGCAGTTTAGAGGTGCCTAGATCCTACGAGCAGTACTTC.

The V and J genes are TRBV5-1 and TRBJ2-3; the D gene is possibly TRBD1 (5 bases). Trimming pared 0 bases from V and 1 base from J, leaving 6 bases between. Germline loops: CDR1 SGHRS, CDR2 YFSETQ. The CDR3 loop spans 14 amino acids. The CDR3 DNA follows: TGCGCCAGCAGCTTGGACAGGCGCACAGATACGCAGTATTTT. Translation gives CASSLDRRTDTQYF.

The V and J genes are TRBV28 and TRBJ1-1, with D uncertain. Between the trimmed V and J ends, which lost 3 bases and 9 bases, there was a span of 8 bases. The CDR3 runs 11 residues. Germline V CDR1 and CDR2: MDHEN, SYDVKM. The CDR3 DNA reads as TGTGCCAGCAGTTTTGGCGTCCAAGCTTTCTTT. Translating it yields CASSFGVQAFF.

The chain combines TRBV12-3 or TRBV12-4 with TRBJ2-1; D is uncertain. CDR3 length: 14 amino acids. V lost 5 bases, J lost 2 bases, and 10 bases lay in between. CDR3 amino acids: CASSPGSPYNEQFF. The CDR3 region has the DNA TGTGCCAGCAGTCCCGGCAGCCCCTACAATGAGCAGTTCTTC.

This chain connects TRBV20-1 to TRBJ2-7; TRBD1 might be the D (5 bases). The CDR3 runs to 13 residues. Germline V CDR1 and CDR2: DFQATT, SNEGSKA (reference sequence). V was shortened by 6 bases and J by 1 base, with 13 bases between the two germline ends. CDR3 bases: TGCAGTGCGCCCGGCAGGGTATCCTACGAGCAGTACTTC. Protein sequence: CSAPGRVSYEQYF.

The genes are TRBV6-5 and TRBJ1-4, with D tentatively TRBD1 (5 bases). The CDR3 loop spans 15 amino acids. CDR1 and CDR2 from the germline V gene are MNHEY and SVGAGI. V was trimmed by 0 bases and J by 6 bases, leaving 11 bases between them. The chain's CDR3 is CASSYSGTTDEKLFF. CDR3 coding DNA: TGTGCCAGCAGTTACTCCGGGACTACTGATGAAAAACTGTTTTTT.

V and J are TRBV6-5 and TRBJ2-1; no clear D. CDR3 size: 14 residues. V was cut by 2 bases and J by 1 base, with 6 bases left in between. The V gene's germline CDR1 is MNHEY and CDR2 SVGAGI. This chain's CDR3 is CASSYELSYNEQFF. The DNA of the CDR3 is TGTGCCAGCAGTTACGAGCTATCCTACAATGAGCAGTTCTTC.

This sequence joins TRBV4-3 and TRBJ1-2, with no clear D. CDR1 is LGHNA and CDR2 is YSLEER in the germline V gene. This CDR3 region has 14 residues. The V and J ends lost 0 bases and 6 bases respectively, with 11 bases between them. Here the CDR3 DNA reads TGCGCCAGCAGCCAAGAGAACCGAAAGGATGGCTACACCTTC. Translated: CASSQENRKDGYTF.

This chain uses TRBV11-1 with TRBJ2-3; D gene ambiguous. Between the trimmed V and J ends, which lost 3 bases and 0 bases, there was a span of 7 bases. The length of the CDR3 is 14 residues. The germline V gene has CDR1 SGHAT and CDR2 FQDESV (reference sequence). DNA for the CDR3: TGTGCCAGCAGCTTCTCTTGGAGCACAGATACGCAGTATTTT. This sequence encodes CASSFSWSTDTQYF.

V usage is TRBV9 and J usage is TRBJ1-4; no clear D gene. V shed 3 bases and J shed 0 bases, with 6 bases lying between them. Germline V lookup: CDR1 SGDLS, CDR2 YYNGEE. This CDR3 region has 14 residues. The CDR3 DNA reads as TGTGCCAGCAGCGACACCCCAACTAATGAAAAACTGTTTTTT. Translated: CASSDTPTNEKLFF.

The rearrangement links TRBV4-1 to TRBJ2-3; D is unresolved. Trimming cost V 6 bases and J 5 bases, with 9 bases left between them. Germline V gene lookup returns CDR1 MGHRA and CDR2 YSYEKL. CDR3 length equals 12 residues. This CDR3 reads CASRGPKDTQYF. The DNA of the CDR3 is TGCGCCAGCAGAGGGCCGAAAGATACGCAGTATTTT.

The V call is TRBV29-1, the J call TRBJ2-1; D is ambiguous. CDR1 SQVTM and CDR2 ANQGSEA come from the germline V gene. V was clipped by 4 bases and J by 0 bases, with 7 bases between them. This CDR3 spans 13 amino acids. CDR3: CSVGGNSYNEQFF. The CDR3 DNA reads as TGCAGCGTTGGTGGGAACTCCTACAATGAGCAGTTCTTC.

CDR3 sequence reads: CASEDSYEQYF. In nucleotides, the CDR3 is TGTGCCAGCGAGGACTCCTACGAGCAGTACTTC. The gene calls are TRBV7-2 and TRBJ2-7, with no clear D. With 8 bases removed from V and 0 bases from J, the gap between germline ends came to 5 bases. Germline CDR1 and CDR2: SGHTA and FQGNSA. The CDR3 extends over 11 amino acids.

The chain combines TRBV6-6 with TRBJ2-7, with TRBD2 matching over 11 bases. The length of the CDR3 is 14 residues. CDR1 and CDR2 from the germline V gene are MNHNY and SVGAGI (reference sequence). J was trimmed by 0 bases and V by 5 bases; bases with no gene match: 0. CDR3: CASSTSGSSYEQYF. The DNA of the CDR3 is TGTGCCAGCAGTACTAGCGGGAGCTCCTACGAGCAGTACTTC.

The chain uses TRBV28 and TRBJ2-2; either TRBD1 or TRBD2 may fit D (6 bases each). Trimming removed 0 bases from V and 4 bases from J, with 12 bases in between. The CDR3 contains 16 residues. From germline, CDR1 is MDHEN and CDR2 SYDVKM. The CDR3 is CASSLWRDISTGELFF. CDR3 DNA: TGTGCCAGCAGTTTATGGCGGGACATATCCACCGGGGAGCTGTTTTTT. The full variable domain, completed using reference TRBV28 and TRBJ2-2, is DVKVTQSSRYLVKRTGEKVFLECVQDMDHENMFWYRQDPGLGLRLIYFSYDVKMKEKGDIPEGYSVSREKKERFSLILESASTNQTSMYLCASSLWRDISTGELFFGEGSRLTVL.

The chain has TRBV5-1 and TRBJ2-2; D is unclear. CDR1 is SGHRS, CDR2 YFSETQ, per germline. CDR3 length: 15 residues. The V gene lost 4 bases and the J gene lost 2 bases, with 12 bases spanning the gap. Here the CDR3 DNA reads TGCGCCAGCAGCCCCTCCGGACCAAACACCGGGGAGCTGTTTTTT. Translated: CASSPSGPNTGELFF. Using reference TRBV5-1 and TRBJ2-2 for the parts outside the CDR3, the full variable domain is KAGVTQTPRYLIKTRGQQVTLSCSPISGHRSVSWYQQTPGQGLQFLFEYFSETQRNKGNFPGRFSGRQFSNSRSEMNVSTLELGDSALYLCASSPSGPNTGELFFGEGSRLTVL.

A single count supports this clonotype. V gene TRBV29-1 combines with J gene TRBJ1-2; unclear D gene. V dropped 8 bases and J dropped 4 bases, with 11 bases sitting between them. CDR1 is SQVTM and CDR2 is ANQGSEA in the germline V gene. The CDR3 length is 11 residues. For the CDR3, the DNA is TGCAGCACGCCGGGATCCTATGGCTACACCTTC. Encoded protein: CSTPGSYGYTF.

The chain has TRBV27 and TRBJ2-7, with 12 bases that match TRBD2. This CDR3 has 15 residues. J lost 2 bases, V lost 8 bases, and 7 bases had no gene match. Germline V CDR1 and CDR2: MNHEY, SMNVEV (reference sequence). In DNA, the CDR3 is TGTGCCAGCCGTGATAGACTAGCGGGAGCCTACGAGCAGTACTTC. This sequence encodes CASRDRLAGAYEQYF.

The chain is built from TRBV4-3 and TRBJ1-4; D is unclear. CDR3 length equals 16 residues. V was clipped by 4 bases and J by 0 bases, with 12 bases between them. From germline, CDR1 is LGHNA and CDR2 YSLEER. The CDR3 coding sequence is TGCGCCAGCAGCCGACGATTTGCGGCAACTAATGAAAAACTGTTTTTT. Translating it yields CASSRRFAATNEKLFF.

The count of this clonotype is one. The chain carries TRBV27 and TRBJ2-3; 11 bases are shared with TRBD2. The CDR3 is made up of 18 amino acids. Germline V lookup: CDR1 MNHEY, CDR2 SMNVEV (reference sequence). J was trimmed by 1 base and V by 7 bases; bases with no gene match: 13. In DNA form, the CDR3 reads TGTGCCAGCACTACCGGACTAGCGGGCAGACCCGGCACAGATACGCAGTATTTT. This gives the protein CASTTGLAGRPGTDTQYF.

V and J are TRBV7-9 and TRBJ2-7; unclear D gene. The V end lost 5 bases, the J end lost 2 bases, and 7 bases lay between the germline ends. CDR1 and CDR2 (germline): SEHNR, FQNEAQ (reference sequence). The CDR3 extends over 12 amino acids. The CDR3 DNA is TGTGCCAGCAGCCGCTTTACCTACGAGCAGTACTTC. Protein sequence: CASSRFTYEQYF. The full variable domain, rest sourced from reference TRBV7-9 and TRBJ2-7, is DTGVSQNPRHKITKRGQNVTFRCDPISEHNRLYWYRQTLGQGPEFLTYFQNEAQLEKSRLLSDRFSAERPKGSFSTLEIQRTEQGDSAMYLCASSRFTYEQYFGPGTRLTVT.

The chain couples TRBV4-2 to TRBJ1-1; 8 bases are shared with TRBD1. Germline trimming cut 1 base from V and 1 base from J; bases unmatched to any gene: 5. This CDR3 contains 16 residues. Germline CDR1 and CDR2: LGHNA and YNFKEQ. Here the CDR3 reads CASSQVGDRPNTEAFF. For the CDR3, the DNA is TGTGCCAGCAGCCAAGTAGGGGACAGGCCGAACACTGAAGCTTTCTTT.